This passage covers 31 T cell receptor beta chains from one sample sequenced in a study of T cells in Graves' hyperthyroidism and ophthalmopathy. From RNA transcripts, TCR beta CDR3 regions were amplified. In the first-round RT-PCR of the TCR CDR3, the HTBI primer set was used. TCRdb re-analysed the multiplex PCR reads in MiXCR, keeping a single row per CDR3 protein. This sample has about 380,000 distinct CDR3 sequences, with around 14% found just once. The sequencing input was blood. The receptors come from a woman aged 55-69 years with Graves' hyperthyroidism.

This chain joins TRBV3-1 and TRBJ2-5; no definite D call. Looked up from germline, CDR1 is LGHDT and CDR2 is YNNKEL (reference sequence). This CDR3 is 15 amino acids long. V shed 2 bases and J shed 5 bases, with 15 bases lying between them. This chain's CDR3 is CASSQSGKEGETQYF. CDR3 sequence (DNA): TGTGCCAGCAGCCAAAGTGGGAAGGAAGGTGAGACCCAGTACTTC.

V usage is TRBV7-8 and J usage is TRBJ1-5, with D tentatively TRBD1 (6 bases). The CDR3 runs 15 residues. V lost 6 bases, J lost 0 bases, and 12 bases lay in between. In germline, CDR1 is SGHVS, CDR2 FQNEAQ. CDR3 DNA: TGTGCCAGCAGGACCGGGACAAATAGCAATCAGCCCCAGCATTTT. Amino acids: CASRTGTNSNQPQHF.

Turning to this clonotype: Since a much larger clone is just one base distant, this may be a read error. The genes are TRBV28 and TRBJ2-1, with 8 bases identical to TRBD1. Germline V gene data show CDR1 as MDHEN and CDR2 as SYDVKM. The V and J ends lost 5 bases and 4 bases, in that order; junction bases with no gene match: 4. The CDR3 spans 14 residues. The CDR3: CASSPNRGYNEQFF. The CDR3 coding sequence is TGTGCCAGCAGTCCGAACAGGGGGTACAATGAGCAGTTCTTC.

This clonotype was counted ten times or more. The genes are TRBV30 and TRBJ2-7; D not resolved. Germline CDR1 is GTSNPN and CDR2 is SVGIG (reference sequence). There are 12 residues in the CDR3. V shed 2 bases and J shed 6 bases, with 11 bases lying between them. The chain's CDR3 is CAWSPGEGEQYF. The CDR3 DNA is TGTGCCTGGAGTCCTGGCGAAGGCGAGCAGTACTTC. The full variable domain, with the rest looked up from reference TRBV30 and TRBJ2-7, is SQTIHQWPATLVQPVGSPLSLECTVEGTSNPNLYWYRQAAGRGLQLLFYSVGIGQISSEVPQNLSASRPQDRQFILSSKKLLLSDSGFYLCAWSPGEGEQYFGPGTRLTVT.

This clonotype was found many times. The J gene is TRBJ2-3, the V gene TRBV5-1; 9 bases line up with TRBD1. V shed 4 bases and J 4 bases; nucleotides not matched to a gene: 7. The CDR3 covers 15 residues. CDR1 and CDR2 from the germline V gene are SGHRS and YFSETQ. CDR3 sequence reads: CASSPGQGQADTQYF. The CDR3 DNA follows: TGCGCCAGCAGCCCCGGACAGGGGCAGGCAGATACGCAGTATTTT.

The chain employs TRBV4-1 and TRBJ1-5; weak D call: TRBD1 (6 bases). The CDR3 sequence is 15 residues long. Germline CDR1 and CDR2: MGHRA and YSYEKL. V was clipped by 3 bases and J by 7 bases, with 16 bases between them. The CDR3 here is CASSQNLQGRQPQHF. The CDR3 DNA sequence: TGCGCCAGCAGCCAGAATCTCCAGGGGCGGCAGCCCCAGCATTTT.

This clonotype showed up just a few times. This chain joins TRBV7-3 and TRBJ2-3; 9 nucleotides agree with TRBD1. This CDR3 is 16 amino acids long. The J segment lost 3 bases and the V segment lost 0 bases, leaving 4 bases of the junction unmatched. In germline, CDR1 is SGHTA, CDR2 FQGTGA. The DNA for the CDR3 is TGTGCCAGCAGCTTAACGGGGGGACAGGGAACAGATACGCAGTATTTT. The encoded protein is CASSLTGGQGTDTQYF.

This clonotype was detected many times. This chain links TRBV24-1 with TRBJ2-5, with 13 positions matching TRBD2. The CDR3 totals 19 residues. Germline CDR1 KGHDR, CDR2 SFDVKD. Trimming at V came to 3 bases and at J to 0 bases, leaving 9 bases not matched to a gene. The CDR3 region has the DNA TGTGCCACCAGTGATGCAGGAAAGGGACTAGCGGGATACCAAGAGACCCAGTACTTC. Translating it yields CATSDAGKGLAGYQETQYF.

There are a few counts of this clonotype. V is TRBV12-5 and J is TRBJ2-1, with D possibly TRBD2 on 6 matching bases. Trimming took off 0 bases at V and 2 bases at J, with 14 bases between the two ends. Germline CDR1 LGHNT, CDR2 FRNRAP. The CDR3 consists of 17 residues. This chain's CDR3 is CASGLVTGSETYNEQFF. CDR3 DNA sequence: TGTGCTAGTGGTTTGGTAACCGGGAGCGAGACCTACAATGAGCAGTTCTTC.

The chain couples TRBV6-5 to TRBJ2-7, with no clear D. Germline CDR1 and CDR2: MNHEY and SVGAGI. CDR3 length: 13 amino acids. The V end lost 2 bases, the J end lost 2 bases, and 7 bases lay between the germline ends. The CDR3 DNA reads TGTGCCAGCAGTTACCCGAAGCCCTACGAGCAGTACTTC. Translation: CASSYPKPYEQYF.

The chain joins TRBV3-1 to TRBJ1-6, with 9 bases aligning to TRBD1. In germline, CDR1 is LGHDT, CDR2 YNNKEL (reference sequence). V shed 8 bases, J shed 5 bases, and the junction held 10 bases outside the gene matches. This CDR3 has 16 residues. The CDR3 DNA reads TGTGCCAGCGGGTTACAGGGGGCGAGGGATAATTCACCCCTCCACTTT. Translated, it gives CASGLQGARDNSPLHF.

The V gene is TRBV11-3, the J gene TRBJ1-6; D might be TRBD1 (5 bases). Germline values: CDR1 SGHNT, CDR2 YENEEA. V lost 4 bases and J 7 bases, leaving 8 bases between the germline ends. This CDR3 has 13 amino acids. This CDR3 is CASSSGLNSPLHF. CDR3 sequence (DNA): TGTGCCAGCAGCTCGGGGCTCAATTCACCCCTCCACTTT.

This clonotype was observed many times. DNA of the CDR3: TGTGCCAGCAGCCAAGTCCCTCAGGGGGACTATGGCTACACCTTC. This translates into CASSQVPQGDYGYTF. The chain employs TRBV3-1 and TRBJ1-2; 7 bases align to TRBD1. This CDR3 region has 15 residues. The germline CDR1 and CDR2 sequences are LGHDT and YNNKEL (reference sequence). Trimming took 1 base from V and 3 from J; bases not matched to a gene: 5. Combining the CDR3 with reference TRBV3-1 and TRBJ1-2 gives the whole variable domain DTAVSQTPKYLVTQMGNDKSIKCEQNLGHDTMYWYKQDSKKFLKIMFSYNNKELIINETVPNRFSPKSPDKAHLNLHINSLELGDSAVYFCASSQVPQGDYGYTFGSGTRLTVV.

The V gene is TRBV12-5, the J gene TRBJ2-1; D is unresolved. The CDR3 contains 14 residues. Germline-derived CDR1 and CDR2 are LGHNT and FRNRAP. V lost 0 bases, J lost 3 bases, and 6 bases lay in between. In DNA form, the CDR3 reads TGTGCTAGTGGTTTGGTAAGCATCTACAATGAGCAGTTCTTC. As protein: CASGLVSIYNEQFF.

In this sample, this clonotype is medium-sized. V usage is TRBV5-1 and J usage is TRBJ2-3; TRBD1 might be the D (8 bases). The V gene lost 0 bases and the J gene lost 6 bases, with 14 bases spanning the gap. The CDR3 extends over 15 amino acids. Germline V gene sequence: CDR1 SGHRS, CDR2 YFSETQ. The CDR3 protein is CASSLGTGRDDTQYF. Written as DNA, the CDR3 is TGCGCCAGCAGCTTGGGGACAGGGAGGGACGATACGCAGTATTTT.

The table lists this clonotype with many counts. The DNA of the CDR3 is TGCAGTGCTCTAGACACAAATCAGCCCCAGCATTTT. This encodes CSALDTNQPQHF. This chain links TRBV20-1 with TRBJ1-5; D uncertain. The CDR3 covers 12 residues. The V gene lost 5 bases and the J gene lost 4 bases, with 9 bases spanning the gap. Germline V gene lookup returns CDR1 DFQATT and CDR2 SNEGSKA (reference sequence).

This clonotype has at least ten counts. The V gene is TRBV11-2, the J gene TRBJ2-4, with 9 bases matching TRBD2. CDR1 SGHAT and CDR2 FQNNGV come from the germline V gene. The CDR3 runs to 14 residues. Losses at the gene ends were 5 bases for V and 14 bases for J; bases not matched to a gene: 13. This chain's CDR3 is CASSRNGGGVKEYF. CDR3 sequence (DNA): TGTGCCAGCAGCCGAAACGGCGGGGGGGTAAAGGAGTACTTC.

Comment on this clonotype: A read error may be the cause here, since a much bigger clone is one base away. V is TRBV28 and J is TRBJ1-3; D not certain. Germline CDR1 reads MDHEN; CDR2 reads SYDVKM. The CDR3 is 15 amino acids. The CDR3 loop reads CAGSLSRETGNTIYF. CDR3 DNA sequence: TGTGCCGGCAGTTTGTCCCGGGAGACTGGAAACACCATATATTTT.

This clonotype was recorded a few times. The CDR3: CASSSERTRETQYF. The CDR3 coding sequence is TGTGCCAGCAGTTCTGAGAGGACCCGGGAGACCCAGTACTTC. This chain joins TRBV12-3 or TRBV12-4 and TRBJ2-5, with no clear D. The germline V and J ends were trimmed by 4 bases and 5 bases, with 14 bases remaining between them. The CDR3 runs 14 residues.

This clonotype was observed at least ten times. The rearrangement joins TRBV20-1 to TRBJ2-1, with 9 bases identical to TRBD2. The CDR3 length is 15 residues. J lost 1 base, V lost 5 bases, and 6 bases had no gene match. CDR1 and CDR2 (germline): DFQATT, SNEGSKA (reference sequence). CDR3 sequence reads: CSADSGSGSYNEQFF. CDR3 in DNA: TGCAGTGCTGATAGCGGGAGTGGTTCCTACAATGAGCAGTTCTTC.

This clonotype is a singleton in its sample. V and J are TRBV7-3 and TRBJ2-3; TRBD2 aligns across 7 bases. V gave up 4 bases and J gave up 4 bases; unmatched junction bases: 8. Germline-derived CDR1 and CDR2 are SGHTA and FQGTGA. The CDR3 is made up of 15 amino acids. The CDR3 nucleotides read TGTGCCAGCAGCTCGAGACTAGCTTCCGCAGATACGCAGTATTTT. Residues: CASSSRLASADTQYF.

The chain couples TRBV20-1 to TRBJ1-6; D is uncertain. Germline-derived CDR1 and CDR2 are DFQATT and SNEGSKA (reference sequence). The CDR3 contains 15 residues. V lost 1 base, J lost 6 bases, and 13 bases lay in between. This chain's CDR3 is CSARALVGGNSPLHF. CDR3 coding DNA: TGCAGTGCTAGAGCCCTGGTTGGAGGTAATTCACCCCTCCACTTT.

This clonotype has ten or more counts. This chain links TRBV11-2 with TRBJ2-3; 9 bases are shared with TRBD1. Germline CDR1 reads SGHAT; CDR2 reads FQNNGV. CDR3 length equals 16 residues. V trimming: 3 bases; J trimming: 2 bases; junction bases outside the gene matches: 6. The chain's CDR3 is CASSFGQGSHTDTQYF. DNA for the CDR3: TGTGCCAGCAGCTTTGGACAGGGGTCTCACACAGATACGCAGTATTTT.

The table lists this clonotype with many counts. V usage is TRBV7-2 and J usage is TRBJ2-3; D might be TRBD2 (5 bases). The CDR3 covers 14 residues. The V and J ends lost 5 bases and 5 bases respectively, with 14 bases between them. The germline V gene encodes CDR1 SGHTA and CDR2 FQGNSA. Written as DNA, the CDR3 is TGTGCCAGCAGCCCCCTTGGTGAGGGAGATACGCAGTATTTT. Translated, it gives CASSPLGEGDTQYF.

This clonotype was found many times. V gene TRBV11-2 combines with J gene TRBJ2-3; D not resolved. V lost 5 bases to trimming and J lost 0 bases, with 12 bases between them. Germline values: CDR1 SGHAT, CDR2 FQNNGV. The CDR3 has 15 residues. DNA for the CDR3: TGTGCCAGCAGCGAGACTGGAACTAGCACAGATACGCAGTATTTT. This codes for CASSETGTSTDTQYF.

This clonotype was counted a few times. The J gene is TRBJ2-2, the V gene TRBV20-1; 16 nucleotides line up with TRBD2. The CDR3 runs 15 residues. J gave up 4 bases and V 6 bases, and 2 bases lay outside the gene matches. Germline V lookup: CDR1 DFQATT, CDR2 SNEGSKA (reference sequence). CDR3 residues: CSAGTSGRVTGELFF. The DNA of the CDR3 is TGCAGTGCAGGGACTAGCGGGAGGGTCACCGGGGAGCTGTTTTTT.

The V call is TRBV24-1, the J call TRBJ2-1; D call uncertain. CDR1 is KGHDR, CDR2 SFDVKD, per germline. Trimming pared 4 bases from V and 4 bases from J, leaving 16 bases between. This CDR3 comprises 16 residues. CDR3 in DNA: TGTGCCACCAGTGACAGGAACCCTGGTACTTACAATGAGCAGTTCTTC. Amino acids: CATSDRNPGTYNEQFF.

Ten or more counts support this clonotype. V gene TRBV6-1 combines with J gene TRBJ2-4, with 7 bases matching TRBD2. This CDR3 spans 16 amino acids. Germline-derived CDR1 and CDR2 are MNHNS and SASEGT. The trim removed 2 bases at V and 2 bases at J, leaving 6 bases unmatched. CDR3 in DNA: TGTGCCAGCAGTGAAAGAAAGGGAGGGTCCAAAAACATTCAGTACTTC. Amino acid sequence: CASSERKGGSKNIQYF.

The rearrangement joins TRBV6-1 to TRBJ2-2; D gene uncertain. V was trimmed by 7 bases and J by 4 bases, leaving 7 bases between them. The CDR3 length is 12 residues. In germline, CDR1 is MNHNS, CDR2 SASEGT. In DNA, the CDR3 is TGTGCCAGCATTCCCCCCACCGGGGAGCTGTTTTTT. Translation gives CASIPPTGELFF.

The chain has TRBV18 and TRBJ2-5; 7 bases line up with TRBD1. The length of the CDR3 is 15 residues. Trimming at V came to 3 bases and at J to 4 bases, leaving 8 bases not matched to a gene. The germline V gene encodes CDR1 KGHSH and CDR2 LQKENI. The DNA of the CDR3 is TGTGCCAGCTCACCCCCCTCGGGACAGAGAGAGACCCAGTACTTC. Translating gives CASSPPSGQRETQYF.

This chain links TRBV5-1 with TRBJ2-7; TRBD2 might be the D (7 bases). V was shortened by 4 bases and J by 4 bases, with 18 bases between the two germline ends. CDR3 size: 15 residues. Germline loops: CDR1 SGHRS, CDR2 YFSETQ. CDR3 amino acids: CASSDPGRGWYEQYF. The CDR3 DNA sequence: TGCGCCAGCAGCGACCCTGGGAGGGGGTGGTACGAGCAGTACTTC.